This is a list of T cell receptor beta chains from one sample in a study of cytomegalovirus exposure and HLA in healthy donors. Clones were sequenced by immunoSEQ multiplex PCR, and TCRdb holds only the in-frame ones, with some missing. This repertoire shows 90,000 to 150,000 clones, approximately 69% found once; its top ten account for around a tenth. The source material was PBMCs. These receptor sequences come from a woman aged 45 to 65 in good health and CMV-seropositive. CDR3s include the opening cysteine and the closing phenylalanine or tryptophan. The order of the fields is J gene, V gene, D gene, clone size, CDR3 DNA, CDR3 protein. D genes are given only for firm matches. A clone size is listed for some rows: how often the clone was seen (once, few, many), or a class if it is expanded.

>TRBJ2-5|TRBV9|NA|few
TGTGCCAGCAGCGTTGCTATACAAGAGACCCAGTACTTC
CASSVAIQETQYF
>TRBJ1-6|TRBV27|TRBD1|NA
TGTGCCAGCAGTTTATTCGGGACAGAGAATTCACCCCTCCACTTT
CASSLFGTENSPLHF
>TRBJ1-1|TRBV18|TRBD1|NA
TGTGCCAGCTCACCACTTCGACAGGGGGCAGGGGACACTGAAGCTTTCTTT
CASSPLRQGAGDTEAFF
>TRBJ1-1|TRBV30|NA|NA
TGTGCCTGGGGGGTCGGTCGGGGGGGGAACACTGAAGCTTTCTTT
CAWGVGRGGNTEAFF
>TRBJ2-7|TRBV7-9|NA|NA
TGTGCCAGCAGCTTAGAGGTGGGGACTTACGAGCAGTACTTC
CASSLEVGTYEQYF
>TRBJ2-7|TRBV4-3|NA|NA
TGCGCCAGCAGCCAAGAAAAGGTTCGGGGACTGGGGGCCTACGAGCAGTACTTC
CASSQEKVRGLGAYEQYF
>TRBJ1-5|TRBV18|NA|NA
TGTGCCAGCTCAGGGGCCGTCGGACAGCCCCAGCATTTT
CASSGAVGQPQHF
>TRBJ2-4|TRBV4-3|NA|NA
TGCGCCAGCAGCCAAGCTTTAGAATCCAAAAACATTCAGTACTTC
CASSQALESKNIQYF
>TRBJ2-7|TRBV9|TRBD2|NA
TGTGCCAGCAGCGCCGGAGACCGGTCGGGAGGGCCTAACCAGCAGTACTTC
CASSAGDRSGGPNQQYF
>TRBJ2-7|TRBV19|TRBD1|few
TGTGCCAGTAGTGATGCGGGACAGGGGAACATCTACGAGCAGTACTTC
CASSDAGQGNIYEQYF
>TRBJ1-4|TRBV15|TRBD1|NA
TGTGCCACCAGCAGGGACAGGGTGAATGAAAAACTGTTTTTT
CATSRDRVNEKLFF
>TRBJ2-7|TRBV7-2|TRBD2|NA
TGTGCCAGCAGCTTAGAAGTCGGAAGCGGGAGCTACGAGCAGTACTTC
CASSLEVGSGSYEQYF
>TRBJ1-3|TRBV10-3|TRBD1|NA
TGTGCCATCAGTGAGTGGACAGGGACTGGAAACACCATATATTTT
CAISEWTGTGNTIYF
>TRBJ1-2|TRBV6-5|NA|NA
TGTGCCAGCAGTTCTGGACAGTCATATGGCTACACCTTC
CASSSGQSYGYTF